These 23 T cell receptor beta chains were all obtained from the same sample, sequenced in a study of blood T cell repertoires in COVID-19. Method: immunoSEQ multiplex PCR; TCRdb's copy keeps in-frame clones and lacks some. This sample has approximately 110,000 clones, with approximately 85% found just once. Sequenced material: peripheral blood. The receptors were sampled from a woman of 80 years or more with COVID-19, enrolled during active disease.

The J gene is TRBJ2-1, the V gene TRBV4-2; D is uncertain. Germline V gene lookup returns CDR1 LGHNA and CDR2 YNFKEQ. This CDR3 contains 16 residues. V shed 0 bases and J shed 0 bases, with 9 bases lying between them. This CDR3 reads CASSQERLGSYNEQFF. CDR3 in DNA: TGTGCCAGCAGCCAAGAAAGGCTAGGCTCCTACAATGAGCAGTTCTTC.

The chain carries TRBV6-2 or TRBV6-3 and TRBJ1-2; 9 positions match TRBD1. J was trimmed by 7 bases and V by 0 bases; bases with no gene match: 3. The CDR3 consists of 14 residues. CDR1 is MNHEY, CDR2 SVGEGT, per germline. CDR3 DNA sequence: TGTGCCAGCAGTTACTCCGGGACAGGGACTGGCTACACCTTC. Amino acids: CASSYSGTGTGYTF.

The chain employs TRBV12-5 and TRBJ2-3, with D possibly being TRBD2 (6 bases). The CDR3 has 15 amino acids. Trimming left V 5 bases short and J 2 bases short, with 14 bases between. Germline CDR1 is LGHNT and CDR2 is FRNRAP. CDR3 protein: CASGPDSGPTDTQYF. The CDR3 DNA reads TGTGCTAGTGGTCCAGACAGCGGGCCCACAGATACGCAGTATTTT.

V usage is TRBV5-5 and J usage is TRBJ2-7, with TRBD1 matching over 7 bases. This CDR3 comprises 14 residues. In germline, CDR1 is SGHKS, CDR2 YYEKEE (reference sequence). V lost 4 bases and J lost 3; bases outside the gene matches: 7. The CDR3 coding sequence is TGTGCCAGCAGCGCCCGGGACAGCTTCTACGAGCAGTACTTC. Amino acids: CASSARDSFYEQYF.

V is TRBV24-1 and J is TRBJ2-5; maybe TRBD2 (7 bases). Trimming left V 4 bases short and J 0 bases short, with 11 bases between. This CDR3 is built from 15 residues. Germline V CDR1 and CDR2: KGHDR, SFDVKD. The CDR3 is CATSEPRGHQETQYF. CDR3 DNA: TGTGCCACCAGTGAGCCGCGGGGGCACCAAGAGACCCAGTACTTC.

The chain joins TRBV6-5 to TRBJ2-3, with 7 nucleotides matching TRBD1. Trimming at V came to 6 bases and at J to 1 base, leaving 4 bases not matched to a gene. Germline V lookup: CDR1 MNHEY, CDR2 SVGAGI. CDR3 size: 14 residues. DNA for the CDR3: TGTGCCAGCAGAACCACAGGGGGCACAGATACGCAGTATTTT. Residues: CASRTTGGTDTQYF.

This chain joins TRBV6-6 and TRBJ2-1, with 8 positions matching TRBD2. Germline-derived CDR1 and CDR2 are MNHNY and SVGAGI (reference sequence). The V segment lost 6 bases and the J segment 9 bases; nucleotides outside the gene matches: 13. CDR3 length: 15 amino acids. The CDR3: CASRQASGPLREQFF. In nucleotides, the CDR3 is TGTGCCAGCAGGCAGGCTAGCGGGCCCCTCCGTGAGCAGTTCTTC.

The chain carries TRBV28 and TRBJ1-2; 11 nucleotides match TRBD1. The germline V gene encodes CDR1 MDHEN and CDR2 SYDVKM. This CDR3 region has 15 residues. Unmatched junction bases numbered 5, after V lost 5 bases and J lost 3 bases. CDR3 loop: CASSLMGQGDYGYTF. The CDR3 region has the DNA TGTGCCAGCAGTCTAATGGGACAGGGGGACTATGGCTACACCTTC.

This clone was seen a few times. The V gene is TRBV29-1, the J gene TRBJ1-1; weak D call: TRBD1 (6 bases). Germline CDR1 and CDR2: SQVTM and ANQGSEA. This CDR3 has 15 amino acids. Trimming took 0 bases from V and 1 from J, leaving 12 bases between them. In DNA form, the CDR3 reads TGCAGCGTTGAAGAAGAGGGGGTTAGGAACACTGAAGCTTTCTTT. Its translation is CSVEEEGVRNTEAFF.

This clone was seen more than once but under ten times. CDR3 nucleotide sequence: TGTGCCAGCAGTTTACCGCAGGGTAACACCGGGGAGCTGTTTTTT. Translation: CASSLPQGNTGELFF. The chain has TRBV28 and TRBJ2-2; perhaps TRBD1 as D (5 bases). Trimming stripped 2 bases from V and 2 bases from J, with 9 bases between. The CDR3 sequence is 15 residues long. Germline V gene data show CDR1 as MDHEN and CDR2 as SYDVKM.

This clone was picked up one time. This rearrangement joins TRBV29-1 to TRBJ2-2; perhaps TRBD2 as D (6 bases). V was trimmed by 6 bases and J by 2 bases, leaving 10 bases between them. CDR1 is SQVTM, CDR2 ANQGSEA, per germline. The length of the CDR3 is 13 residues. CDR3 amino acids: CSVGGHNTGELFF. The CDR3 DNA reads as TGCAGCGTGGGAGGACACAACACCGGGGAGCTGTTTTTT.

CDR3 coding DNA: TGTGCCAGCAGCTCCCCTGCGAGCACAGATACGCAGTATTTT. This translates into CASSSPASTDTQYF. V gene TRBV7-9 combines with J gene TRBJ2-3; D unresolved. The V end was cut by 4 bases, the J end by 0 bases, with 8 bases between. Germline CDR1 and CDR2: SEHNR and FQNEAQ (reference sequence). The CDR3 length is 14 residues.

The chain combines TRBV3-1 (or the pseudogene TRBV3-2) with TRBJ1-1, with a possible D match to TRBD1 (5 bases). The CDR3 totals 14 residues. Trimming removed 1 base from V and 3 bases from J, with 9 bases in between. Germline CDR1 is LGHDT and CDR2 is YNNKEL (reference sequence). The CDR3 spells CASSQAAGYTEAFF. The CDR3 DNA follows: TGTGCCAGCAGCCAAGCGGCAGGGTACACTGAAGCTTTCTTT.

The J gene is TRBJ1-2, the V gene TRBV28; 10 positions agree with TRBD1. CDR1 and CDR2 (germline): MDHEN, SYDVKM. The CDR3 consists of 17 residues. Trimming cost V 4 bases and J 2 bases; bases outside gene matches: 10. Here the CDR3 reads CASSSAGQGRGNYGYTF. DNA of the CDR3: TGTGCCAGCAGTTCAGCGGGACAGGGGAGGGGCAACTATGGCTACACCTTC.

The V and J genes are TRBV19 and TRBJ2-2, with TRBD1 matching over 9 bases. The J segment lost 4 bases and the V segment lost 6 bases, leaving 6 bases of the junction unmatched. This CDR3 is 15 amino acids long. Germline CDR1 reads LNHDA; CDR2 reads SQIVND (reference sequence). For the CDR3, the DNA is TGTGCCAGTAGGAGGGACAGGGATCTCACCGGGGAGCTGTTTTTT. Its protein product is CASRRDRDLTGELFF.

A remark on this clone: The sample contains more than one DNA sequence encoding this CDR3. V gene TRBV28 combines with J gene TRBJ2-3, with TRBD1 matching 8 bases. Germline V CDR1 and CDR2: MDHEN, SYDVKM. The length of the CDR3 is 14 residues. V lost 2 bases, J lost 3 bases, and 1 base stayed unmatched. The CDR3 bases are TGTGCCAGCAGTTTACGACAGGGGACAGATACGCAGTATTTT. Translation: CASSLRQGTDTQYF.

For the CDR3, the DNA is TGTGCCAGCAGCTTAGATGGGACTAGCGGGGCGGTAGATACGCAGTATTTT. Protein: CASSLDGTSGAVDTQYF. The V gene is TRBV7-2, the J gene TRBJ2-3; 13 bases fit TRBD2. Germline loops: CDR1 SGHTA, CDR2 FQGNSA. This CDR3 region has 17 residues. V shed 1 base, J shed 5 bases, and the junction held 6 bases outside the gene matches.

V usage is TRBV3-1 (or the pseudogene TRBV3-2) and J usage is TRBJ1-3; D call uncertain. V was cut by 0 bases and J by 0 bases, with 12 bases left in between. Germline loops: CDR1 LGHDT, CDR2 YNNKEL (reference sequence). The CDR3 is made up of 17 amino acids. The CDR3 DNA is TGTGCCAGCAGCCAAGACAGCGCAGTTCTCTCTGGAAACACCATATATTTT. This gives the protein CASSQDSAVLSGNTIYF.

The chain joins TRBV28 to TRBJ2-7; D gene ambiguous. CDR1 and CDR2 (germline): MDHEN, SYDVKM. CDR3 length equals 15 residues. V was shortened by 2 bases and J by 0 bases, with 11 bases between the two germline ends. The CDR3, as DNA: TGTGCCAGCAGTTTACATGGTAGTCTCTCCTACGAGCAGTACTTC. Its protein is CASSLHGSLSYEQYF.

The rearrangement links TRBV27 to TRBJ1-1; D is unclear. The CDR3 spans 13 residues. Per germline, CDR1 MNHEY and CDR2 SMNVEV (reference sequence). V was shortened by 2 bases and J by 4 bases, with 8 bases between the two germline ends. The CDR3 nucleotides are TGTGCCAGCAGTTTAGCCCGGGTCACTGAAGCTTTCTTT. Translation: CASSLARVTEAFF.

The chain couples TRBV4-3 to TRBJ2-7; 8 nucleotides agree with TRBD2. CDR3 size: 16 residues. Germline loops: CDR1 LGHNA, CDR2 YSLEER. V trimming: 2 bases; J trimming: 7 bases; junction bases outside the gene matches: 13. The DNA of the CDR3 is TGCGCCAGCAGCCAACTGCTGGAATCAGCGGGAGAAGAGCAGTACTTC. Residues: CASSQLLESAGEEQYF.

The rearrangement links TRBV7-9 to TRBJ2-1; TRBD2 matches at 10 bases. J gave up 2 bases and V 5 bases, and 6 bases lay outside the gene matches. Germline lookup yields CDR1 SEHNR and CDR2 FQNEAQ (reference sequence). This CDR3 has 16 residues. Here the CDR3 reads CASSRTSGGTYNEQFF. The CDR3 region has the DNA TGTGCCAGCAGCCGGACTAGCGGAGGAACCTACAATGAGCAGTTCTTC. Looking up the rest from reference TRBV7-9 and TRBJ2-1 gives the full variable domain: DTGVSQNPRHKITKRGQNVTFRCDPISEHNRLYWYRQTLGQGPEFLTYFQNEAQLEKSRLLSDRFSAERPKGSFSTLEIQRTEQGDSAMYLCASSRTSGGTYNEQFFGPGTRLTVL.

The chain links TRBV29-1 to TRBJ1-1; D may be TRBD1 (6 bases). Germline CDR1 is SQVTM and CDR2 is ANQGSEA. This CDR3 spans 10 amino acids. V lost 5 bases to trimming and J lost 6 bases, with 7 bases between them. In DNA, the CDR3 is TGCAGCGTTAGGACAGCTGAAGCTTTCTTT. It yields the protein CSVRTAEAFF. The full variable domain, with the rest looked up from reference TRBV29-1 and TRBJ1-1, is SAVISQKPSRDICQRGTSLTIQCQVDSQVTMMFWYRQQPGQSLTLIATANQGSEATYESGFVIDKFPISRPNLTFSTLTVSNMSPEDSSIYLCSVRTAEAFFGQGTRLTVV.